This T cell receptor beta chain appears in the sequencing data of a study of cytomegalovirus exposure and HLA in healthy donors. The study's findings and limits: A missense variant in DCLRE1C was later tied to TCR beta V- and J-gene trimming. Immune exposure information available was restricted to CMV serostatus.

To note about this clone: The target antigen is unknown.

The PCR used 60 Vbeta and 13 Jbeta primers. Only in-frame clones appear in the TCRdb table, and some are missing; sequencing was by immunoSEQ multiplex PCR. Here the sample spans 200,000 to 250,000 clones, about 89% being singletons. From germline, CDR1 is MNHNS and CDR2 SASEGT. Trimming took 6 bases from V and 1 from J; bases not matched to a gene: 1. The CDR3 consists of 13 residues. The TCR originated in a woman aged 18-29 years in good health and CMV-seronegative. This sequence joins TRBV6-1 and TRBJ2-7, with 9 bases lining up with TRBD1. Input material: PBMCs. CDR3 amino acids: CASRGQGSYEQYF. The CDR3 DNA sequence: TGTGCCAGCAGGGGACAGGGTTCCTACGAGCAGTACTTC.